This record looks at one T cell receptor (beta chain) sequence and its context. This sample was taken from a study of blood T cell repertoires in COVID-19. Per the germline V gene, CDR1 is SEHNR and CDR2 is FQNEAQ (reference sequence). This CDR3 has 15 residues. V lost 2 bases, J lost 5 bases, and 13 bases lay in between. Method: immunoSEQ multiplex PCR; TCRdb's copy keeps in-frame clones and lacks some. This sample has fewer than 350,000 clones, with 70% to 90% found just once. The chain combines TRBV7-9 with TRBJ2-1; possibly TRBD1 for D (6 bases). This receptor was identified in a woman aged 30 to 39 who had recovered from COVID-19. Sequenced: peripheral blood. The CDR3 sequence: CASSLFTGLHNEQFF. The CDR3 DNA is TGTGCCAGCAGCTTATTTACAGGGCTTCACAATGAGCAGTTCTTC.